This T cell receptor beta chain was recovered during a study of blood T cell repertoires in COVID-19. About the research overall: T cells, B-cell-depleted T cells, or PBMCs supplied cDNA or gDNA.

The table came from immunoSEQ multiplex PCR; TCRdb's copy has only in-frame clones and leaves some out. The sample contains approximately 240,000 clones, 82% of which appear only once. Trimming shortened V by 0 bases and J by 0 bases, and 6 bases separated the two germline ends. Looked up from germline, CDR1 is SGHRS and CDR2 is YFSETQ. The CDR3 is 15 amino acids. The sample taken for sequencing was peripheral blood. The V call is TRBV5-1, the J call TRBJ2-2; a weak D match, TRBD2 (6 bases). This TCR came from a woman aged 80 or over with active or convalescent COVID-19. Here the CDR3 DNA reads TGCGCCAGCAGCTTGGGACTAGCGAACACCGGGGAGCTGTTTTTT. Translated: CASSLGLANTGELFF.